A selection of T cell receptor beta chains follows, all from one sample in a study of beta chain features in type 1 diabetes. Profiled with immunoSEQ multiplex PCR; TCRdb holds only in-frame clones, not every one. The sample holds some 350,000 clones; over 8.5% are singletons and the top ten take about 0.63%. Sequencing was performed on central memory CD4+ T cells from blood. The receptors stem from a man aged 25-40 years with type 1 diabetes. The conserved cysteine and the conserved F or W are not part of the CDR3 here.

J,V,CDR3
TRBJ2-3,TRBV28,ASSFRSSGSFDTQY
TRBJ2-3,TRBV9,ASSPGQGPDTQY
TRBJ2-1,TRBV5-1,ASASSGRINEQF
TRBJ2-7,TRBV7-2,ASSLTGASGSYEQY
TRBJ1-2,TRBV5-4,ASSPPGTPDDYT
TRBJ2-5,TRBV7-9,ASSLALRDVETQY
TRBJ1-4,TRBV10-3,AITPGGTNEKLF
TRBJ2-5,TRBV5-4,ASSGGLAGAGGETQY
TRBJ2-7,TRBV4-2,ASSPRQGEGYEQY
TRBJ2-1,TRBV19,AIRSRHREGPSIEQF
TRBJ1-2,TRBV4-2,ASSQDHGYT
TRBJ1-4,TRBV4-1,ASSRETREKLF
TRBJ1-1,TRBV9,ASSVAVDTEAF
TRBJ1-1,TRBV29-1,SVVGQGGGAF
TRBJ1-2,TRBV27,ASSLAANYGYT
TRBJ2-5,TRBV19,ASMGRKETQY
TRBJ1-1,TRBV9,ASSVGQGWSTEAF
TRBJ2-7,TRBV7-3,ASSLKPAPYEQY
TRBJ2-2,TRBV29-1,SVVGQGSIGELF
TRBJ2-1,TRBV14,ASSHGLAGSNEQF
TRBJ1-4,TRBV18,ASSPNGPNEKLF
TRBJ2-1,TRBV6-1,ASKPFEGRYNEQF
TRBJ1-3,TRBV2,ASSEWTTSGNTIY
TRBJ2-5,TRBV9,ASSAGTGRQETQY
TRBJ2-2,TRBV7-3,ASRKDHRETGELF
TRBJ1-3,TRBV7-2,ASSLYFMSSGNTIY
TRBJ2-7,TRBV5-1,ASSLGIGVGGDEQY
TRBJ2-5,TRBV7-3,ASSLGGASETQY
TRBJ2-7,TRBV19,ASSRATETYEQY
TRBJ1-2,TRBV7-2,ASSSGTGFGGYT
TRBJ2-7,TRBV29-1,SVRTSSDLEQY
TRBJ2-6,TRBV5-1,ASSLRVSGANVLT
TRBJ2-3,TRBV9,ASSVTSLVDTQY
TRBJ2-6,TRBV28,ASSLTGANVLT
TRBJ2-2,TRBV9,ASSGRQAAGVGELF
TRBJ2-1,TRBV7-7,ASSLVQRSEQF
TRBJ2-3,TRBV7-9,ASSTPGGSTDTQY
TRBJ2-5,TRBV10-1,ASTQLASQETQY
TRBJ1-3,TRBV28,ASIPRGGNTIY
TRBJ2-3,TRBV10-3,AISDRSAAGTDTQY
TRBJ2-5,TRBV7-2,ASSTWIGQGQETQY
TRBJ2-7,TRBV2,ASRTEIPSEQY
TRBJ2-1,TRBV27,ASSLSLVAGSNEQF
TRBJ2-1,TRBV9,ASSAPGGAHNEQF
TRBJ2-1,TRBV6-1,ASSDDRGLNEQF